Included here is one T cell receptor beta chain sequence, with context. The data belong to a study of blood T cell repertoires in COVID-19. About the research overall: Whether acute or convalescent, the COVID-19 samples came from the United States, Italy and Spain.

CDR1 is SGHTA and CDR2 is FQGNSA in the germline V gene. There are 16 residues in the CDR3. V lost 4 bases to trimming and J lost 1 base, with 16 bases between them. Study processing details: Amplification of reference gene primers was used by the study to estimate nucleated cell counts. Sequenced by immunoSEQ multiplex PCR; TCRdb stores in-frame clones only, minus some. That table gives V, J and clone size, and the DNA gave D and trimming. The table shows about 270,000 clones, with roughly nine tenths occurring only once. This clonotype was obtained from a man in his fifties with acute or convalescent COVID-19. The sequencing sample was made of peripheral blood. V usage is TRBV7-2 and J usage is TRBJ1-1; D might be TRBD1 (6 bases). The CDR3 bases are TGTGCCAGCAGCTCAATAAACAGGGCAGGGAACACTGAAGCTTTCTTT. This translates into CASSSINRAGNTEAFF.